There are a few counts of the clone carrying this T cell receptor (beta chain). Original methodology: The authors estimated nucleated cell counts from reference gene primer amplification. This table comes from immunoSEQ multiplex PCR, and its TCRdb copy is limited to in-frame clones, with some not included. D and trimming were read from the DNA, whereas the V and J calls and clone size are those reported in that table. The top ten hold approximately 18% of the sample, which has about 200,000 clones, 85% seen once. Germline CDR1 and CDR2: MNHEY and SVGAGI. The CDR3 is 14 residues long. V was clipped by 7 bases and J by 7 bases; unmatched bases: 13. Everyone who took part was about 18 to 89 years old, and they came from about two dozen US areas. Cohort 3 donors were reported recovered after two negative PCRs, clearance, or symptom resolution. This entry is derived from a study of blood T cell repertoires in COVID-19.

The receptor's source is a man aged 40-50 years who had recovered from COVID-19. The rearrangement links TRBV6-5 to TRBJ2-7; TRBD1 aligns across 7 bases. Material: PBMCs or T cells enriched from blood (not recorded which). DNA for the CDR3: TGTGCCAGCACCCAAGGGCAGGGGGTAGTGGAGCAGTACTTC. Protein sequence: CASTQGQGVVEQYF.